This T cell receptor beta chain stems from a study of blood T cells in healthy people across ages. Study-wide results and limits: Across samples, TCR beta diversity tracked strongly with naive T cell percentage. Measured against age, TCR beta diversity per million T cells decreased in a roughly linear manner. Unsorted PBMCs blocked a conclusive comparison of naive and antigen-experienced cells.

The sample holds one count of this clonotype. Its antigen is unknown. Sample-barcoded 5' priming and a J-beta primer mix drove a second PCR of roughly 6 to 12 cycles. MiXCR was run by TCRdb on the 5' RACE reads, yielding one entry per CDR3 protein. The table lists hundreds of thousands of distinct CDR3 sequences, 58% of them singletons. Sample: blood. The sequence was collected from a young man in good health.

The CDR3, as DNA: TGTGCCAGCAGTGTGGCTAGCGGGCCCAGCACAGATACGCAGTATTTT. This encodes CASSVASGPSTDTQYF. V gene TRBV2 combines with J gene TRBJ2-3; 8 bases agree with TRBD2. CDR1 is SNHLY and CDR2 is FYNNEI in the germline V gene. The CDR3 spans 16 residues. Losses at the gene ends were 4 bases for V and 0 bases for J; bases not matched to a gene: 6. The whole variable domain, filled in from reference TRBV2 and TRBJ2-3, reads EPEVTQTPSHQVTQMGQEVILRCVPISNHLYFYWYRQILGQKVEFLVSFYNNEISEKSEIFDDQFSVERPDGSNFTLKIRSTKLEDSAMYFCASSVASGPSTDTQYFGPGTRLTVL.